This entry lists 23 T cell receptor beta chains sequenced from one sample in a study of T cell responses to AZD1222 COVID-19 vaccine. Profiled with immunoSEQ multiplex PCR; TCRdb holds only in-frame clones, not every one. The sample includes approximately 120,000 clones, around 87% of them seen just once. The material sequenced was peripheral blood, taken 28 days after the second AZD1222 dose. The receptor source for this set is an adult who received the AZD1222 COVID-19 vaccine.

This chain joins TRBV30 and TRBJ1-4, with D maybe TRBD1 (5 bases). Trimming shortened V by 4 bases and J by 7 bases, and 13 bases separated the two germline ends. This CDR3 has 13 residues. Germline V gives CDR1 GTSNPN, CDR2 SVGIG (reference sequence). CDR3 sequence: CAWTNQGREKLFF. The CDR3 DNA reads as TGTGCCTGGACAAACCAGGGCCGTGAAAAACTGTTTTTT. Together with reference TRBV30 and TRBJ1-4, the CDR3 gives the full variable domain: SQTIHQWPATLVQPVGSPLSLECTVEGTSNPNLYWYRQAAGRGLQLLFYSVGIGQISSEVPQNLSASRPQDRQFILSSKKLLLSDSGFYLCAWTNQGREKLFFGSGTQLSVL.

The V call is TRBV4-1, the J call TRBJ2-1; no clear D. Trimming removed 8 bases from V and 0 bases from J, with 14 bases in between. Germline V gene lookup returns CDR1 MGHRA and CDR2 YSYEKL. This CDR3 comprises 15 residues. In DNA form, the CDR3 reads TGCGCCAGCCGGCCCGGGCCCACCTCCTACAATGAGCAGTTCTTC. This codes for CASRPGPTSYNEQFF.

The chain couples TRBV2 to TRBJ2-5; the D gene could be TRBD1 or TRBD2 (5 bases each). The CDR3 runs to 13 residues. Germline CDR1 reads SNHLY; CDR2 reads FYNNEI. Trimming took 7 bases from V and 1 from J, leaving 10 bases between them. In nucleotides, the CDR3 is TGTGCCAGCATGGGGGTATCCCAAGAGACCCAGTACTTC. This gives the protein CASMGVSQETQYF.

The chain links TRBV13 to TRBJ2-1, with 7 bases identical to TRBD1. The V gene's germline CDR1 is PRHDT and CDR2 FYEKMQ (reference sequence). The CDR3 spans 17 residues. Germline trimming cut 5 bases from V and 4 bases from J; bases unmatched to any gene: 14. CDR3: CASSARQGWSLYNEQFF. The CDR3 DNA reads TGTGCCAGCAGCGCCCGACAGGGATGGAGCCTATACAATGAGCAGTTCTTC.

This chain uses TRBV5-4 with TRBJ2-1; 9 nucleotides match TRBD2. Germline values: CDR1 SGHNT, CDR2 YYREEE (reference sequence). This CDR3 spans 14 amino acids. Trimming cost V 2 bases and J 6 bases; bases outside gene matches: 3. CDR3 bases: TGTGCCAGCAGCTTCATAGCGGGAGTCAATGAGCAGTTCTTC. It codes for CASSFIAGVNEQFF.

This chain uses TRBV27 with TRBJ2-1, with a tentative D call TRBD2 (5 bases). The germline V gene has CDR1 MNHEY and CDR2 SMNVEV (reference sequence). CDR3 length equals 12 residues. V was shortened by 5 bases and J by 7 bases, with 9 bases between the two germline ends. The chain's CDR3 is CASSGLGNEQFF. As DNA, the CDR3 is TGTGCCAGCAGTGGACTGGGGAATGAGCAGTTCTTC.

The chain recombines TRBV29-1 with TRBJ2-3, with 9 bases matching TRBD2. Germline CDR1 reads SQVTM; CDR2 reads ANQGSEA. The CDR3 sequence is 13 residues long. The CDR3 protein is CTVGGGAANTQYF. The CDR3, as DNA: TGCACTGTCGGCGGGGGGGCCGCGAATACGCAGTATTTT.

CDR3 nucleotide sequence: TGTGCCAGCAGCTCAGACGCTAAAAACTATGGCTACACCTTC. Its protein product is CASSSDAKNYGYTF. The chain couples TRBV5-5 to TRBJ1-2; D not resolved. CDR1 and CDR2 (germline): SGHKS, YYEKEE (reference sequence). The CDR3 length is 14 residues. V was trimmed by 3 bases and J by 2 bases, leaving 11 bases between them.

This clone was seen only once. The chain links TRBV7-9 to TRBJ1-1; the match to TRBD1 covers 8 bases. Germline lookup yields CDR1 SEHNR and CDR2 FQNEAQ (reference sequence). The CDR3 extends over 14 amino acids. After removal of 7 bases from V and 0 bases from J, the junction contained 4 bases not matched to a gene. The CDR3 sequence: CASTWDRMNTEAFF. CDR3 DNA sequence: TGTGCCAGCACCTGGGACAGGATGAACACTGAAGCTTTCTTT.

The rearrangement joins TRBV27 to TRBJ2-7; D uncertain. The V end lost 8 bases, the J end lost 4 bases, and 12 bases lay between the germline ends. This CDR3 spans 12 amino acids. Germline V gene lookup returns CDR1 MNHEY and CDR2 SMNVEV (reference sequence). CDR3 in amino acids: CASGPRNYEQYF. DNA for the CDR3: TGTGCCAGCGGACCTAGGAATTACGAGCAGTACTTC.

The J gene is TRBJ2-5, the V gene TRBV11-2; D gene uncertain. The V end lost 1 base, the J end lost 5 bases, and 5 bases lay between the germline ends. The germline V gene has CDR1 SGHAT and CDR2 FQNNGV. This CDR3 region has 12 residues. The CDR3 loop is CASSLGAETQYF. The CDR3 nucleotides are TGTGCCAGCAGCTTAGGTGCCGAGACCCAGTACTTC. Using reference TRBV11-2 and TRBJ2-5 for the parts outside the CDR3, the full variable domain is EAGVAQSPRYKIIEKRQSVAFWCNPISGHATLYWYQQILGQGPKLLIQFQNNGVVDDSQLPKDRFSAERLKGVDSTLKIQPAKLEDSAVYLCASSLGAETQYFGPGTRLLVL.

The chain recombines TRBV6-5 with TRBJ1-2; possibly TRBD1 for D (6 bases). V lost 5 bases and J lost 7, with 17 bases in between. Germline values: CDR1 MNHEY, CDR2 SVGAGI. This CDR3 has 14 amino acids. CDR3 coding DNA: TGTGCCAGCAGTCCGACGGGGGGGGCCCTTGGCTACACCTTC. Its translation: CASSPTGGALGYTF.

V usage is TRBV28 and J usage is TRBJ2-2, with D perhaps TRBD2 (6 bases). The CDR3 runs 16 residues. Between the trimmed V and J ends, which lost 6 bases and 6 bases, there was a span of 20 bases. CDR1 and CDR2 (germline): MDHEN, SYDVKM. The CDR3 DNA reads TGTGCCAGCAGCCTCCCGGGACTCGGAGGGGCCGGGGAGCTGTTTTTT. It specifies CASSLPGLGGAGELFF.

CDR3: CASSLVWLTRLAGRNEQFF. The CDR3 region has the DNA TGTGCCAGCAGCTTAGTATGGTTAACGAGACTAGCGGGGCGAAATGAGCAGTTCTTC. The chain has TRBV11-2 and TRBJ2-1, with 11 bases matching TRBD2. Unmatched junction bases numbered 15, after V lost 1 base and J lost 7 bases. There are 19 residues in the CDR3. The germline V gene has CDR1 SGHAT and CDR2 FQNNGV.

V is TRBV5-1 and J is TRBJ1-1, with D possibly being TRBD1 (5 bases). The length of the CDR3 is 16 residues. V was trimmed by 3 bases and J by 1 base, leaving 16 bases between them. The germline gives CDR1 SGHRS, CDR2 YFSETQ. The CDR3 here is CASSSRGVAWNTEAFF. The CDR3, as DNA: TGCGCCAGCAGCTCCCGGGGGGTTGCGTGGAACACTGAAGCTTTCTTT.

The chain recombines TRBV24-1 with TRBJ1-5, with D unclear. V dropped 10 bases and J dropped 5 bases, with 8 bases sitting between them. The CDR3 has 11 residues. Germline lookup yields CDR1 KGHDR and CDR2 SFDVKD. The CDR3 spells CATPLDQPQHF. CDR3 DNA sequence: TGTGCCACTCCGCTGGATCAGCCCCAGCATTTT.

The chain links TRBV18 to TRBJ2-5; TRBD2 matches 13 bases. V lost 8 bases and J lost 5; bases outside the gene matches: 5. The CDR3 sequence is 14 residues long. CDR1 and CDR2 from the germline V gene are KGHSH and LQKENI. The CDR3 nucleotides read TGTGCCAGCGGACTAGCGGGGGCGTGGGAGACCCAGTACTTC. The encoded protein is CASGLAGAWETQYF.

This clone was detected a few times. The chain combines TRBV2 with TRBJ1-5; 9 bases align to TRBD1. CDR1 and CDR2 (germline): SNHLY, FYNNEI. CDR3 length: 14 amino acids. With 4 bases clipped from V and 7 bases from J, the junction kept 5 bases outside the gene matches. The CDR3 region is CASSARDREQPQHF. CDR3 DNA: TGTGCCAGCAGTGCCCGGGACAGGGAGCAGCCCCAGCATTTT.

The chain employs TRBV6-6 and TRBJ1-4; the D gene is possibly TRBD1 (6 bases). CDR1 is MNHNY, CDR2 SVGAGI, per germline (reference sequence). The CDR3 covers 14 residues. V was pared by 4 bases and J by 5 bases, with 11 bases between. Written as DNA, the CDR3 is TGTGCCAGCAGTTCCCGGGACACCAATGAAAAACTGTTTTTT. Protein: CASSSRDTNEKLFF.

This sequence joins TRBV24-1 and TRBJ2-3, with 7 nucleotides matching TRBD1. The V and J ends lost 3 bases and 5 bases, in that order; junction bases with no gene match: 7. The CDR3 is 15 residues long. Per germline, CDR1 KGHDR and CDR2 SFDVKD. For the CDR3, the DNA is TGTGCCACCAGTGATGATGGGACAGACCAAGATACGCAGTATTTT. Encoded protein: CATSDDGTDQDTQYF.

Only one count was recorded for this clone. V usage is TRBV3-1 (or the pseudogene TRBV3-2) and J usage is TRBJ1-6; 8 bases are a match to TRBD1. The CDR3 is made up of 15 amino acids. The germline V gene encodes CDR1 LGHDT and CDR2 YNNKEL (reference sequence). V was pared by 4 bases and J by 9 bases, with 8 bases of the junction left unmatched. As DNA, the CDR3 is TGTGCCAGCAGCCCCCGGGACAGGTGGACTTCACCCCTCCACTTT. Its translation: CASSPRDRWTSPLHF.

The chain uses TRBV7-7 and TRBJ1-3; D not resolved. CDR1 is SSHAT and CDR2 is FNYEAQ in the germline V gene (reference sequence). The CDR3 has 12 residues. Trimming took 5 bases from V and 8 from J, leaving 10 bases between them. The CDR3 region is CASSPDFHTIYF. The DNA for the CDR3 is TGTGCCAGCAGCCCGGACTTCCACACCATATATTTT.

This chain uses TRBV7-8 with TRBJ2-2, with 8 positions matching TRBD2. This CDR3 spans 15 amino acids. V shed 6 bases and J 2 bases; nucleotides not matched to a gene: 5. The V gene's germline CDR1 is SGHVS and CDR2 FQNEAQ. CDR3 DNA: TGTGCCAGCAGGGCGGCGGGGGGAAACACCGGGGAGCTGTTTTTT. Translation gives CASRAAGGNTGELFF.